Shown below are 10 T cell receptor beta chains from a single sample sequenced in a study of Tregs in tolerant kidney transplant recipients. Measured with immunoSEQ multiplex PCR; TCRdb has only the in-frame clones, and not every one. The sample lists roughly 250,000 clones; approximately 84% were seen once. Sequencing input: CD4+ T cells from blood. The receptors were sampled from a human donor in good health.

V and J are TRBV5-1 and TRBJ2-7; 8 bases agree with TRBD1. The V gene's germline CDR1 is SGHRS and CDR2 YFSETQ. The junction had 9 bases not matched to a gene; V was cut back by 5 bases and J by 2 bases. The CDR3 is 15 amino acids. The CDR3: CASSPTAGGPYEQYF. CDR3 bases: TGCGCCAGCAGTCCCACCGCAGGGGGCCCCTACGAGCAGTACTTC.

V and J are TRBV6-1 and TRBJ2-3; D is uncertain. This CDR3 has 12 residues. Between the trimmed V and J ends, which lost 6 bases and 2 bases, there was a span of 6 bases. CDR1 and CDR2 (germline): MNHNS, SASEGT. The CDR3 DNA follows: TGTGCCAGCAGACTTAACACAGATACGCAGTATTTT. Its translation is CASRLNTDTQYF.

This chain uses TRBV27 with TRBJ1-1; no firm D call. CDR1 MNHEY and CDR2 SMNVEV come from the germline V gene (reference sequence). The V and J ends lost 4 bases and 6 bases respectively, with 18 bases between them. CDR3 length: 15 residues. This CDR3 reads CASSYQVGKRAEAFF. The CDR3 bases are TGTGCCAGCAGTTATCAGGTCGGCAAAAGGGCTGAAGCTTTCTTT.

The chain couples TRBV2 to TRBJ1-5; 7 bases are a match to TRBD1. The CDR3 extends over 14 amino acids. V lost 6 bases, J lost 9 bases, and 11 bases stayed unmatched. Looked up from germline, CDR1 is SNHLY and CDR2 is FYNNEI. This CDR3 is CASRDRTGELPQHF. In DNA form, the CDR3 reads TGTGCCAGCAGAGACAGGACAGGAGAGCTGCCCCAGCATTTT.

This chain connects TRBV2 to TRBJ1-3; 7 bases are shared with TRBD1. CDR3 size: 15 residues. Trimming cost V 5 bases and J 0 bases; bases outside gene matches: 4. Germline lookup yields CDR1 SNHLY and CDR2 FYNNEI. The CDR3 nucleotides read TGTGCCAGCAGTCCGGACAGGAGCTCTGGAAACACCATATATTTT. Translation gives CASSPDRSSGNTIYF.

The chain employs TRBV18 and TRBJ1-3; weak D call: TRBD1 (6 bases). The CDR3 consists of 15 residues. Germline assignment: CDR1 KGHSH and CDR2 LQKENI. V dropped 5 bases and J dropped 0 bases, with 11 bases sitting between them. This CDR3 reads CASSAEQGSGNTIYF. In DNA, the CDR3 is TGTGCCAGCTCAGCAGAACAGGGCTCTGGAAACACCATATATTTT.

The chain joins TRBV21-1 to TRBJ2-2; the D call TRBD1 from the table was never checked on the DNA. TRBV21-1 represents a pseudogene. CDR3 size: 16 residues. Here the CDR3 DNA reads TGTGCCAGCAGCTTCCTCCAGGGACAGAACACCGGGGAGCTGTTTTTT. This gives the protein CASSFLQGQNTGELFF.

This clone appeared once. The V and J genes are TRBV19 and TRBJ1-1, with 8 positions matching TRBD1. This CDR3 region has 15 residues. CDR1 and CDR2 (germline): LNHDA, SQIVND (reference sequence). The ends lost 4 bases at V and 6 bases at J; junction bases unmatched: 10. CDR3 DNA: TGTGCCAGTAGTAAACAGGGGGTCCTTGGGTCTGAAGCTTTCTTT. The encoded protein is CASSKQGVLGSEAFF.

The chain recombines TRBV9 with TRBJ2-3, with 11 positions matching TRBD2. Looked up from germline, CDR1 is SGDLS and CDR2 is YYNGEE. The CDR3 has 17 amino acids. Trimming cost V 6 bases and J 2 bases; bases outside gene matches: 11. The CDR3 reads CASNSGGADYYTDTQYF. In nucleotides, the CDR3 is TGTGCCAGCAATAGCGGGGGGGCCGATTACTACACAGATACGCAGTATTTT.

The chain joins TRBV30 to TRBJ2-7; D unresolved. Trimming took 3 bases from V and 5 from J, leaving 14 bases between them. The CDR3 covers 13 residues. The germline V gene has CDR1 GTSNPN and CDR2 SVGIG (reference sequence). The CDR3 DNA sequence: TGTGCCTGGAGGACCTCAGGTCACCACGAGCAGTACTTC. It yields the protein CAWRTSGHHEQYF.